This T cell receptor (beta chain) was captured by sequencing in a study of prognosis after radiotherapy for stage I lung cancer. Study context: In this cohort, no one received concurrent therapy with stereotactic body radiotherapy.

CDR1 is SGHRS and CDR2 is YFSETQ in the germline V gene. CDR3 size: 13 residues. V was clipped by 4 bases and J by 19 bases, with 21 bases between them. As to this clonotype: The antigen remains undetermined.

Researchers used two-round multiplex PCR to amplify TCR beta CDR3 starting from genomic DNA. TRBV and TRBJ genes each had their own specific primers in first-round PCR. TCRdb processed the multiplex PCR reads anew with MiXCR; each CDR3 protein has one entry. The sample shows 25,000 to 30,000 distinct CDR3 sequences, approximately 38% of them seen only once. Whole-study results and caveats: In the expanded TCR clones, tumor specificity was not determined. Post-treatment Shannon entropy following stereotactic body radiation therapy was lower among patients who developed distant metastases.

This TCR was recovered from a donor aged 50 or older with non-small cell lung cancer. The chain couples TRBV5-1 to TRBJ2-6; TRBD2 might be the D (5 bases). Here the sequenced sample was PBMCs, taken before or after stereotactic body radiation therapy (not recorded which). The CDR3 nucleotides are TGCGCCAGCAGCACGGCCGGGATTAACGTCCCTACTTTC. It is translated as CASSTAGINVPTF.